This T cell receptor beta chain derives from a study of T-cell memory formation after mild COVID-19. Whole-study results and caveats: Among CD4+ contracting clones, most were CM and EM, and CD8+ ones EMRA.

This clonotype has more than one count but fewer than ten. What it binds is unknown. One entry per CDR3 protein results from TCRdb running MiXCR on the 5' RACE reads. The table lists hundreds of thousands of distinct CDR3 sequences, roughly 15% of them singletons. Trimming cost V 2 bases and J 9 bases; bases outside gene matches: 5. Germline V gene lookup returns CDR1 LGHNA and CDR2 YSLEER. The CDR3 runs 15 residues. The V gene is TRBV4-3, the J gene TRBJ1-6, with 9 bases matching TRBD1. This sequence was found in a young man who had mild COVID-19 (a few samples of this study predate the infection). Cell type and time point are not known. Specimen: PBMCs or a T cell subset sorted from them (not recorded which). CDR3 region: CASSQLGQGGSPLHF. Written as DNA, the CDR3 is TGCGCCAGCAGCCAATTGGGACAGGGCGGTTCACCCCTCCACTTT.